This TCR beta chain is from a study of shared clonotypes between healthy human individuals. Overall study: The study used three CD4 naive, three CD4 memory, two CD8 naive and one CD8 memory plate per donor.

This CDR3 spans 16 amino acids. Germline loops: CDR1 SGDLS, CDR2 YYNGEE. V was shortened by 3 bases and J by 0 bases, with 13 bases between the two germline ends. Naive CD8 isolation took CD45RO-negative cells positively selected for CCR7 and excluded terminally differentiated effector memory CD45RA+ cells. All donors were healthy HIV-negative adults lacking recent acute infections or vaccinations. Splitting of each subset's genomic DNA was done evenly across several immunoSEQ plates. Some clones are missing from TCRdb's copy, which holds only in-frame ones; the method was immunoSEQ multiplex PCR. The sample has roughly 890,000 clones, more than 85% seen once. Concerning this clone itself: Antigen unknown.

Study-wide results and caveats: Relative to their counterparts shared across all four donors, non-shared clonotypes exhibited diminished generation probabilities.

Sequencing was done on a sample of naive CD8+ T cells sorted from blood. The TCR sequence derives from a man aged 30 to 45 in good health. The chain links TRBV9 to TRBJ2-1; D could derive from TRBD1 or TRBD2 (6 bases each). The CDR3 nucleotides are TGTGCCAGCAGCGCCGCCGGAGGGGGCTCCTACAATGAGCAGTTCTTC. The encoded protein is CASSAAGGGSYNEQFF.